This T cell receptor beta chain derives from a study of graft-versus-host responses after intestinal transplantation. In the study overall: Every recipient underwent anti-thymocyte globulin induction, then tacrolimus and steroids for roughly 3 years. General observations from the study: GvH clone levels peaked in circulation, and this peak was associated with early post-transplant HvG declines. GvH clones detected in recipient marrow included some appearing first in ileum or blood.

As regards this clone: Its cognate antigen is unknown.

Produced via immunoSEQ multiplex PCR; TCRdb's table is partial and in-frame only. The top ten clones hold 0.65% to 0.85% of a sample with approximately 26,000 clones, about 80% of them seen once. The germline V gene has CDR1 MDHEN and CDR2 SYDVKM. Trimming took 6 bases from V and 0 from J, leaving 12 bases between them. The CDR3 loop spans 15 amino acids. The sample here was unstimulated CD4+ T cells sorted from spleen or lymph node cells, taken before intestinal transplant. The chain combines TRBV28 with TRBJ2-1, with TRBD1 as a possible D gene (6 bases). This clonotype was sampled from a human donor who received an intestinal transplant. The CDR3 spells CASSRTGSSYNEQFF. The CDR3 coding sequence is TGTGCCAGCAGCCGAACAGGGAGCTCCTACAATGAGCAGTTCTTC.